The rows below give T cell receptor beta chains drawn from one sample of a study of cytomegalovirus exposure and HLA in healthy donors. Only in-frame clones appear in the TCRdb table, and some are missing; sequencing was by immunoSEQ multiplex PCR. The sample has about 120,000 clones, approximately 75% seen once; the top ten hold 1.5% to 2%. Sequencing was performed on PBMCs. Source of these receptors: a middle-aged man in good health and CMV-seronegative. Each CDR3 is given with its conserved first and last residue. The D gene is left open where the match is weak. Some rows have no size entry. The others give once, few or many, or a class for an expanded clone.

V	D	size	J	CDR3	DNA
TRBV7-2	NA	NA	TRBJ1-4	CASSFTASNEKLFF	TGTGCCAGCAGCTTTACAGCTTCAAATGAAAAACTGTTTTTT
TRBV28	TRBD1	NA	TRBJ1-2	CASRSTGEGGYTF	TGTGCCAGCAGGTCGACAGGGGAGGGTGGCTACACCTTC
TRBV5-4	NA	NA	TRBJ1-2	CASSLERRQGNYGYTF	TGTGCCAGCAGCTTAGAGCGTCGGCAGGGAAACTATGGCTACACCTTC
TRBV18	TRBD1	NA	TRBJ2-2	CASSPPTGGNTGELFF	TGTGCCAGCTCACCACCGACAGGGGGAAACACCGGGGAGCTGTTTTTT
TRBV20-1	TRBD2	NA	TRBJ2-3	CSSGVGDTQYF	TGCAGTAGCGGGGTAGGAGATACGCAGTATTTT
TRBV4-3	NA	few	TRBJ1-1	CASSQELSGATEAFF	TGCGCCAGCAGCCAAGAACTGAGTGGAGCCACTGAAGCTTTCTTT
TRBV5-6	NA	few	TRBJ2-3	CASSRMWGGTDTQYF	TGTGCCAGCAGTCGGATGTGGGGGGGCACAGATACGCAGTATTTT
TRBV7-2	NA	NA	TRBJ1-1	CASSLVAGDTEAFF	TGTGCCAGCAGCTTAGTGGCAGGGGACACTGAAGCTTTCTTT
TRBV11-2	TRBD2	NA	TRBJ2-3	CASSPIPGGQLDTQYF	TGTGCCAGCAGCCCTATCCCGGGGGGGCAGTTAGATACGCAGTATTTT
TRBV30	NA	once	TRBJ1-1	CAWTGTRSFF	TGTGCCTGGACTGGGACAAGGTCTTTCTTT
TRBV7-9	NA	NA	TRBJ1-1	CASSFGGGGTEAFF	TGTGCCAGCAGCTTTGGTGGGGGAGGGACTGAAGCTTTCTTT
TRBV18	NA	few	TRBJ1-5	CASSPRRGGSNQPQHF	TGTGCCAGCTCACCACGGCGAGGGGGTAGCAATCAGCCCCAGCATTTT
TRBV5-4	TRBD1	few	TRBJ1-2	CASSVDPTGDDYGYTF	TGTGCCAGCAGCGTAGACCCAACAGGGGATGACTATGGCTACACCTTC
TRBV5-1	NA	NA	TRBJ2-6	CASSRDNFESSGANGLTF	TGCGCCAGCAGCCGGGACAACTTCGAAAGCTCTGGGGCCAACGGCCTGACTTTC
TRBV6-5	NA	NA	TRBJ1-6	CASSLQGFGNSPLHF	TGTGCCAGCAGTCTACAGGGCTTTGGGAATTCACCCCTCCACTTT
TRBV30	NA	NA	TRBJ2-5	CAWSLMRLEQYF	TGTGCCTGGAGTTTAATGCGGTTGGAGCAGTACTTC
TRBV5-6	TRBD2	NA	TRBJ2-3	CASSLAGGPVDTQYF	TGTGCCAGCAGCTTGGCGGGAGGGCCAGTGGATACGCAGTATTTT
TRBV30	TRBD1	NA	TRBJ1-3	CAWSQPNLIDRETGNTIYF	TGTGCCTGGAGTCAACCAAACCTAATAGACAGGGAGACTGGAAACACCATATATTTT
TRBV7-9	NA	NA	TRBJ1-4	CASSLVAQGTLNEKLFF	TGTGCCAGCAGCTTAGTTGCCCAGGGGACACTTAATGAAAAACTGTTTTTT
TRBV19	TRBD1	once	TRBJ2-3	CASSKGQGLDTQYF	TGTGCCAGTAGTAAGGGACAGGGGTTAGATACGCAGTATTTT
TRBV10-3	TRBD1	NA	TRBJ2-5	CAIERQGSGVVETQYF	TGTGCCATCGAGAGACAGGGGAGTGGGGTAGTGGAGACCCAGTACTTC
TRBV10-1	NA	NA	TRBJ1-3	CASSGGSGNTIYF	TGCGCCAGCAGTGGCGGCTCTGGAAACACCATATATTTT
TRBV29-1	TRBD1	NA	TRBJ2-2	CSASQGYGELFF	TGCAGCGCTTCACAGGGGTACGGGGAGCTGTTTTTT
TRBV10-3	TRBD2	NA	TRBJ2-5	CAITAGAEETQYF	TGTGCCATCACGGCGGGAGCAGAAGAGACCCAGTACTTC
TRBV2	TRBD2	NA	TRBJ2-3	CASRGGTSGRGTQYF	TGTGCCAGCAGGGGGGGGACTAGCGGGAGAGGAACGCAGTATTTT
TRBV7-8	TRBD2	once	TRBJ2-3	CASSLAQRGGRDTQYF	TGTGCCAGCAGCTTAGCCCAGCGGGGGGGCCGGGATACGCAGTATTTT
TRBV29-1	NA	NA	TRBJ1-2	CSVTTGFSGYTF	TGCAGCGTCACAACAGGGTTCTCTGGCTACACCTTC
TRBV18	NA	NA	TRBJ1-3	CASSPETGNTIYF	TGTGCCAGCTCACCTGAAACAGGAAACACCATATATTTT
TRBV2	NA	NA	TRBJ2-5	CASSYQETQYF	TGTGCCAGCAGCTACCAAGAGACCCAGTACTTC
TRBV5-6	TRBD1	once	TRBJ1-5	CASSSNRGNQPQHF	TGTGCCAGCAGCAGCAACAGGGGGAATCAGCCCCAGCATTTT
TRBV5-1	TRBD1	NA	TRBJ1-2	CASSLRTGGHGYTF	TGCGCCAGCAGCTTGCGAACAGGGGGCCATGGCTACACCTTC
TRBV4-2	TRBD2	NA	TRBJ2-7	CASSHPWTSGFSYEQYF	TGTGCCAGCAGCCACCCGTGGACTAGCGGATTCTCCTACGAGCAGTACTTC
TRBV29-1	TRBD2	NA	TRBJ2-2	CSVGSGSSGELFF	TGCAGCGTTGGTAGCGGGAGTTCCGGGGAGCTGTTTTTT
TRBV30	NA	NA	TRBJ2-4	CAWSGGTPTNSQYF	TGTGCCTGGAGTGGTGGGACTCCAACAAACAGTCAGTACTTC
TRBV18	NA	NA	TRBJ1-2	CASSPEVRVADYGYTF	TGTGCCAGCTCACCAGAGGTCCGGGTAGCGGACTATGGCTACACCTTC
TRBV6-5	NA	NA	TRBJ2-7	CASENPMGVQYF	TGTGCCAGCGAAAACCCAATGGGAGTCCAGTACTTC
TRBV7-2	NA	NA	TRBJ2-7	CASRVYRESYEQYF	TGTGCCAGCAGAGTTTACAGGGAGTCCTACGAGCAGTACTTC
TRBV4-1	NA	NA	TRBJ2-1	CASSQKGQLNHEQFF	TGCGCCAGCAGCCAGAAGGGGCAACTTAACCATGAGCAGTTCTTC
TRBV28	NA	NA	TRBJ1-1	CASSLRAGENTEAFF	TGTGCCAGCAGTTTACGGGCAGGGGAGAACACTGAAGCTTTCTTT
TRBV5-1	NA	NA	TRBJ1-1	CASSPDGGAPEAFF	TGCGCCAGCAGCCCCGACGGGGGGGCCCCTGAAGCTTTCTTT
TRBV9	TRBD2	few	TRBJ2-3	CASSVLAGGVDTQYF	TGTGCCAGCAGCGTACTAGCGGGAGGGGTGGATACGCAGTATTTT
TRBV11-2	NA	NA	TRBJ1-2	CASSFGDNYGYTF	TGTGCCAGCAGCTTCGGGGATAACTATGGCTACACCTTC
TRBV7-3	NA	once	TRBJ2-1	CASSQGVGRAYNEQFF	TGTGCCAGCAGCCAAGGGGTAGGTCGCGCCTACAATGAGCAGTTCTTC
TRBV19	TRBD1	NA	TRBJ2-5	CASSPPGTGGETQYF	TGTGCCAGTAGTCCGCCCGGGACAGGGGGGGAGACCCAGTACTTC
TRBV28	NA	NA	TRBJ1-1	CASSLDRLNTEAFF	TGTGCCAGCAGCTTAGACAGATTGAACACTGAAGCTTTCTTT
TRBV7-2	NA	NA	TRBJ1-1	CASSLNVIGQGTEAFF	TGTGCCAGCAGCCTTAACGTTATTGGGCAGGGGACTGAAGCTTTCTTT
TRBV7-3	TRBD2	NA	TRBJ2-5	CASSLGGGRAAYF	TGTGCCAGCAGCTTAGGGGGCGGGAGGGCCGCGTACTTC
TRBV30	NA	NA	TRBJ2-3	CAWSSGGPATQYF	TGTGCCTGGAGTTCCGGGGGGCCAGCTACGCAGTATTTT
TRBV6-5	TRBD1	NA	TRBJ2-7	CASKERTGSSEQYF	TGTGCCAGCAAAGAGAGGACAGGGTCCTCCGAGCAGTACTTC
TRBV5-6	NA	NA	TRBJ2-5	CASSPNRGEAQYF	TGTGCCAGCAGCCCGAACCGGGGAGAGGCCCAGTACTTC
TRBV5-4	NA	few	TRBJ2-7	CASSSRAGSSYEQYF	TGTGCCAGCAGCTCACGGGCGGGCAGCTCCTACGAGCAGTACTTC
TRBV6-1	TRBD1	once	TRBJ2-3	CASIHRGSTDTQYF	TGTGCCAGCATCCACAGGGGAAGCACAGATACGCAGTATTTT
TRBV10-2	TRBD1	NA	TRBJ1-4	CASNLQGTANEKLFF	TGCGCCAGCAACTTACAGGGGACGGCTAATGAAAAACTGTTTTTT
TRBV5-1	TRBD2	few	TRBJ2-1	CASSVLAGGNEQFF	TGCGCCAGCAGCGTACTAGCGGGAGGCAATGAGCAGTTCTTC
TRBV9	NA	NA	TRBJ2-5	CASSYGGSDLETQYF	TGTGCCAGCAGCTATGGCGGATCGGACTTGGAGACCCAGTACTTC
TRBV30	NA	NA	TRBJ1-2	CASRQDYGYTF	TGTGCCTCAAGACAGGACTATGGCTACACCTTC
TRBV7-9	TRBD2	NA	TRBJ2-3	CASGTSASSTDTQYF	TGTGCCAGCGGGACTAGCGCCTCTAGCACAGATACGCAGTATTTT
TRBV7-2	NA	NA	TRBJ2-3	CASSLEAGNTDTQYF	TGTGCCAGCAGCTTAGAAGCGGGTAACACAGATACGCAGTATTTT
TRBV27	NA	NA	TRBJ1-2	CASSFRREVVYGYTF	TGTGCCAGCAGTTTTCGCAGGGAGGTAGTCTATGGCTACACCTTC
TRBV27	NA	few	TRBJ1-1	CASSLYQRQSSNTEAFF	TGTGCCAGCAGTTTATATCAGCGCCAGAGCTCGAACACTGAAGCTTTCTTT